This TCR beta chain was sequenced for a study of T cell responses to AZD1222 COVID-19 vaccine. The CDR3 runs to 14 residues. Looked up from germline, CDR1 is SGDLS and CDR2 is YYNGEE. Between the trimmed V and J ends, which lost 6 bases and 9 bases, there was a span of 19 bases. Sequencing used immunoSEQ multiplex PCR; TCRdb keeps in-frame clones, though not all of them. The sample consists of 130,000 to 150,000 clones, 85% to 95% of them appearing once. The sample here was peripheral blood, taken on day 0 of AZD1222 vaccination. This chain joins TRBV9 and TRBJ2-1; no reliable D call. The sequence was obtained from an adult in good health. CDR3 nucleotide sequence: TGTGCCAGCAACCGGCGCGGCGATCCCAGTGAGCAGTTCTTC. Its protein product is CASNRRGDPSEQFF. The full variable domain, its missing parts supplied by reference TRBV9 and TRBJ2-1, is DSGVTQTPKHLITATGQRVTLRCSPRSGDLSVYWYQQSLDQGLQFLIQYYNGEERAKGNILERFSAQQFPDLHSELNLSSLELGDSALYFCASNRRGDPSEQFFGPGTRLTVL.